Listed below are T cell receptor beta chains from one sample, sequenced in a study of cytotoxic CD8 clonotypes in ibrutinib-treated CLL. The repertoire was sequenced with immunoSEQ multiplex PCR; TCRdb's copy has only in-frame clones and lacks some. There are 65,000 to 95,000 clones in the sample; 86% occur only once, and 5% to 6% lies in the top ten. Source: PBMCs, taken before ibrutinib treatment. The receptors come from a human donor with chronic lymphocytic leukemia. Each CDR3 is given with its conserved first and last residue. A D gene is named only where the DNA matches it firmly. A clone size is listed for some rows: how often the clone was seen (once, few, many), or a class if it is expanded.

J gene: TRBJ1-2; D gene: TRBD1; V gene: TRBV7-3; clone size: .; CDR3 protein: CASSLLGTGMDGYTF; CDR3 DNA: TGTGCCAGCAGCTTATTGGGGACAGGGATGGATGGCTACACCTTC
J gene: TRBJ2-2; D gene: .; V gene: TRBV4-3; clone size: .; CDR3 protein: CASSQALGGAGTGELFF; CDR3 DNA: TGCGCCAGCAGCCAAGCTTTGGGGGGCGCGGGCACCGGGGAGCTGTTTTTT
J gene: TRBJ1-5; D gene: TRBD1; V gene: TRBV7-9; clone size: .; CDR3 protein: CASSAPGTELSTQHF; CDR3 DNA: TGTGCCAGCAGCGCGCCCGGGACAGAGCTTTCGACCCAGCATTTT
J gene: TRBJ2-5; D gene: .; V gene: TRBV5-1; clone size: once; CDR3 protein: CASSLERTRSYPKETQYF; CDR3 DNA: TGCGCCAGCAGCTTGGAAAGGACCCGCAGTTACCCCAAAGAGACCCAGTACTTC
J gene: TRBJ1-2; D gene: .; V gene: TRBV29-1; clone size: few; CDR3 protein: CSVDVQGRGYTF; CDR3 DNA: TGCAGCGTTGATGTCCAGGGCCGAGGCTACACCTTC
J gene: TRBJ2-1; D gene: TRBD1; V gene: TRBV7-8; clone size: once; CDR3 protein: CASSRGQGAWNEQFF; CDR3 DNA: TGTGCCAGCAGCCGAGGGCAGGGGGCATGGAATGAGCAGTTCTTC
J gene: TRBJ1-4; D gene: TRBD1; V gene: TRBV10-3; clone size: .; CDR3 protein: CAISGGRGEATNEKLFF; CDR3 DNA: TGTGCCATCAGTGGGGGCAGGGGGGAAGCAACTAATGAAAAACTGTTTTTT
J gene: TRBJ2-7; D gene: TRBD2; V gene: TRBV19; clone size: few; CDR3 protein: CASSTEGGGVQYF; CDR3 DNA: TGTGCCAGTAGTACCGAGGGCGGGGGTGTGCAGTACTTC
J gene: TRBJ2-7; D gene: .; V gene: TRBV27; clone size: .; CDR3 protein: CASSPSFSIYPSYEQYF; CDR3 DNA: TGTGCCAGCAGTCCCTCATTCAGTATATATCCCTCCTACGAGCAGTACTTC
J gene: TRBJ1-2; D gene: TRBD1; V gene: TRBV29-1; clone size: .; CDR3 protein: CSVGTGGEYGYTF; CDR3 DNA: TGCAGCGTTGGGACAGGGGGCGAGTATGGCTACACCTTC
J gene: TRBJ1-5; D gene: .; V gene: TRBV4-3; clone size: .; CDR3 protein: CASSQDATDGRPQHF; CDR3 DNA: TGCGCCAGCAGCCAAGACGCCACAGACGGCCGGCCCCAGCATTTT
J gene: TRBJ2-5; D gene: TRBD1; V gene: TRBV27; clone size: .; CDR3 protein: CASSSTLRTGGETQYF; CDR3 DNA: TGTGCCAGCAGTTCGACCCTTAGGACAGGGGGGGAGACCCAGTACTTC
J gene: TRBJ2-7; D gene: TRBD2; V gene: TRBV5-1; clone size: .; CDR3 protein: CASSFPQPSSGGTYEQYF; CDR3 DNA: TGCGCCAGCAGCTTCCCCCAGCCGTCTAGCGGCGGGACCTACGAGCAGTACTTC
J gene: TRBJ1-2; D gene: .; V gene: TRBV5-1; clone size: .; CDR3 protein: CASSLGFRMSQGLDGYTF; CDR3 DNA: TGCGCCAGCAGCTTGGGGTTCCGTATGAGTCAGGGCCTCGATGGCTACACCTTC
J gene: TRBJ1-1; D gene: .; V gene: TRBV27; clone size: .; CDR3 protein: CASSLGLSNTEAFF; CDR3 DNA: TGTGCCAGCAGTTTGGGTCTTTCGAACACTGAAGCTTTCTTT
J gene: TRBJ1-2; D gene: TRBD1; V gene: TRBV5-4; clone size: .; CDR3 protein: CASSTGQGAFYGYTF; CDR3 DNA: TGTGCCAGCAGCACTGGACAGGGGGCGTTCTATGGCTACACCTTC
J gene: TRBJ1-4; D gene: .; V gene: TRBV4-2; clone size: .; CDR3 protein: CASSQDWADSEKLFF; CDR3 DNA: TGTGCCAGCAGCCAAGATTGGGCAGATTCGGAAAAACTGTTTTTT
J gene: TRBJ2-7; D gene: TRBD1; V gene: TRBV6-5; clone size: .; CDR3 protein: CASSYSGTGTYEQYF; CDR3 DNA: TGTGCCAGCAGTTACTCTGGGACAGGGACCTACGAGCAGTACTTC
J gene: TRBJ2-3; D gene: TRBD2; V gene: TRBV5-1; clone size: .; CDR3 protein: CASSLTSGYTDTQYF; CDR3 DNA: TGCGCCAGCAGCTTGACTAGCGGTTACACAGATACGCAGTATTTT
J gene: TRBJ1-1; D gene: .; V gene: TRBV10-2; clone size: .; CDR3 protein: CASSGNTEAFF; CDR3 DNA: TGCGCCAGCAGTGGTAACACTGAAGCTTTCTTT
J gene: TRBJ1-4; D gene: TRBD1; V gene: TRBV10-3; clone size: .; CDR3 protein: CAISTTGGTNEKLFF; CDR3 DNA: TGTGCCATCAGTACGACAGGGGGGACTAATGAAAAACTGTTTTTT
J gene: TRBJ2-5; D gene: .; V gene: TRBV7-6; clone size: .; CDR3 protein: CASSSSGTVKETQYF; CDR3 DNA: TGTGCCAGCAGCTCCAGCGGAACCGTGAAAGAGACCCAGTACTTC
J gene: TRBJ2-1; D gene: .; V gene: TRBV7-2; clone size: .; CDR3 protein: CASSSHQTPDNEQFF; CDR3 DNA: TGTGCCAGCAGTTCACACCAAACACCGGACAATGAGCAGTTCTTC
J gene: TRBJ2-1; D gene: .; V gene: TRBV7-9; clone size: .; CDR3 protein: CASSLEREQFF; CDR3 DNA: TGTGCCAGCAGCTTAGAGCGAGAGCAGTTCTTC
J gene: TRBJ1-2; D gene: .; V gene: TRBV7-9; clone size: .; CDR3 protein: CASSLADDRYYGYTF; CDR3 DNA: TGTGCCAGCAGCTTAGCGGACGACAGATACTATGGCTACACCTTC
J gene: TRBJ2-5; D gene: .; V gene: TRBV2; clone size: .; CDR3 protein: CASRETQYF; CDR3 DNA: TGTGCCAGCAGGGAGACCCAGTACTTC
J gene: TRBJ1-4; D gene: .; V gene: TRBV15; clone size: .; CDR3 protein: CATSRDRDEKLFF; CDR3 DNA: TGTGCCACCAGCAGAGACAGGGATGAAAAACTGTTTTTT
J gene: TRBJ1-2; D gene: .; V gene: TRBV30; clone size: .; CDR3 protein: CAWSAAYGYTF; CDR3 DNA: TGTGCCTGGAGTGCGGCCTATGGCTACACCTTC
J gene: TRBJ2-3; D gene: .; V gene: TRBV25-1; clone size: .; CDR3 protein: CASSAQGTDTQYF; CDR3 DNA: TGTGCCAGCAGTGCACAGGGCACAGATACGCAGTATTTT
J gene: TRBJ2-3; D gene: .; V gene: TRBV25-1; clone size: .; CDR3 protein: CASSEHGGVRTDTQYF; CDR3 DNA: TGTGCCAGCAGTGAGCACGGGGGCGTACGCACAGATACGCAGTATTTT
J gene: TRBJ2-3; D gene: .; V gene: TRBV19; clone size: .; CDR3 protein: CASRASSASTDTQYF; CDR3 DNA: TGTGCCAGTAGGGCTAGCAGTGCTAGCACAGATACGCAGTATTTT
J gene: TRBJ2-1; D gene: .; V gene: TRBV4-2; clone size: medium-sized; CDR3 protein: CASSQDMRGRDEQFF; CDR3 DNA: TGTGCCAGCAGCCAAGATATGCGTGGTCGGGATGAGCAGTTCTTC
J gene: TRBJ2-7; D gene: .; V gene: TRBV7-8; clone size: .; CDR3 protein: CASSLSHGNARLMEQYF; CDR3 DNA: TGTGCCAGCAGCCTCTCGCACGGAAACGCGAGGTTAATGGAGCAGTACTTC
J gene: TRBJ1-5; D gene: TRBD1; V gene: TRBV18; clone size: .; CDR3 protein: CASSLYGTEQDSNQPQHF; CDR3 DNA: TGTGCCAGCTCACTCTACGGGACAGAACAAGATAGCAATCAGCCCCAGCATTTT
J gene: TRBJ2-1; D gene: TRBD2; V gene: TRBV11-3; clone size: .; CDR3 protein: CASSSPEGTNSNEQFF; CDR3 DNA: TGTGCCAGCAGTTCCCCCGAGGGGACTAATTCCAATGAGCAGTTCTTC
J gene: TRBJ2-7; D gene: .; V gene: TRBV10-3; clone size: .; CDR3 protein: CAISESTQPLEQYF; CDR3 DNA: TGTGCCATCAGTGAGTCGACACAGCCACTTGAGCAGTACTTC
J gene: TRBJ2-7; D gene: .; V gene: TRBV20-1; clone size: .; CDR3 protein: CSARGPHEQYF; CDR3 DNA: TGCAGTGCTAGGGGTCCCCACGAGCAGTACTTC
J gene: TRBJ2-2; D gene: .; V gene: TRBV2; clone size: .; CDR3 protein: CASSSTGSELFF; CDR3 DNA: TGTGCCAGCAGTTCTACTGGGTCGGAGCTGTTTTTT
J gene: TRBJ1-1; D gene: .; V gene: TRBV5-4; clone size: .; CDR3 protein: CASSLVGPNTEAFF; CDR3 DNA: TGTGCCAGCAGCTTGGTAGGTCCGAACACTGAAGCTTTCTTT
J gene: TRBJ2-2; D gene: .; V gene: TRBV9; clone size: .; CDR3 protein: CASSVAGTGELFF; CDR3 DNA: TGTGCCAGCAGCGTAGCCGGGACCGGGGAGCTGTTTTTT
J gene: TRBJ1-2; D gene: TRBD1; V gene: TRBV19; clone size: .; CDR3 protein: CASSIRSGQPLENYGYTF; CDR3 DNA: TGTGCCAGTAGTATTAGGTCGGGACAGCCCCTTGAGAACTATGGCTACACCTTC
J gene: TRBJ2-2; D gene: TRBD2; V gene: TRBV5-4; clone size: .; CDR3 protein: CASSLRAGAGTGELFF; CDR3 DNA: TGTGCCAGCAGCTTACGAGCGGGGGCCGGAACCGGGGAGCTGTTTTTT
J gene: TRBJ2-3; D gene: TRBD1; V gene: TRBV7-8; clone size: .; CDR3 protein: CASSLGQRTDTQYF; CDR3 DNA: TGTGCCAGCAGCTTGGGACAGCGCACAGATACGCAGTATTTT
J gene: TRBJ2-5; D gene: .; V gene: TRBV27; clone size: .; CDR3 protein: CASSLSKDSGEGETQYF; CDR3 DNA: TGTGCCAGCAGTTTATCGAAGGATAGCGGAGAGGGGGAGACCCAGTACTTC
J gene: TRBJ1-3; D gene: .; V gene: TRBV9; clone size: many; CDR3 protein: CASSVGGPGNTIYF; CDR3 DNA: TGTGCCAGCAGCGTAGGGGGGCCTGGAAACACCATATATTTT
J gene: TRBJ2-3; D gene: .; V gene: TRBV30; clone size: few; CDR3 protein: CAWSVGGNADTQYF; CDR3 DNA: TGTGCCTGGAGTGTAGGAGGTAACGCAGATACGCAGTATTTT
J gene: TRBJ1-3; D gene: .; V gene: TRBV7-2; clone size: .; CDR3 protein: CASSSNGASAGNTIYF; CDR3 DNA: TGTGCCAGCAGCTCCAACGGGGCTTCGGCTGGAAACACCATATATTTT